The 20 T cell receptor beta chains below come from one sample, sequenced in a study of control samples from healthy donors and cancer patients. Clones were read by immunoSEQ multiplex PCR, and TCRdb kept only the in-frame ones, dropping some. Among around 90,000 clones, roughly 86% were seen once, and the ten largest hold around 21%. The sequenced sample consisted of blood. The origin of the receptors is a man aged 25-40 years in good health.

This clone showed up just once. This sequence joins TRBV27 and TRBJ1-2, with D possibly TRBD1 on 5 matching bases. V shed 4 bases and J shed 8 bases, with 11 bases lying between them. Germline CDR1 reads MNHEY; CDR2 reads SMNVEV (reference sequence). This CDR3 is built from 12 residues. Here the CDR3 DNA reads TGTGCCAGCAGTTCCCTCAGGGACGGCTACACCTTC. It yields the protein CASSSLRDGYTF.

This chain joins TRBV7-9 and TRBJ2-1, with TRBD1 identical over 7 bases. Germline assignment: CDR1 SEHNR and CDR2 FQNEAQ (reference sequence). This CDR3 spans 16 amino acids. The junction had 12 bases not matched to a gene; V was cut back by 4 bases and J by 6 bases. CDR3 coding DNA: TGTGCCAGCAGCTCCCCCTCACAGGGGCCCACCAATGAGCAGTTCTTC. Protein sequence: CASSSPSQGPTNEQFF.

This clone was found once. The chain combines TRBV27 with TRBJ2-7; D is undetermined. V was trimmed by 3 bases and J by 0 bases, leaving 15 bases between them. The germline CDR1 and CDR2 sequences are MNHEY and SMNVEV (reference sequence). The CDR3 is made up of 16 amino acids. For the CDR3, the DNA is TGTGCCAGCAGTTTTCGTATCGGCAGAGCCTCCTACGAGCAGTACTTC. As protein: CASSFRIGRASYEQYF.

V usage is TRBV7-6 and J usage is TRBJ2-2, with 7 bases matching TRBD1. CDR1 is SGHVS and CDR2 is FNYEAQ in the germline V gene. The CDR3 is made up of 15 amino acids. V lost 5 bases to trimming and J lost 5 bases; unmatched junction nucleotides: 8. The CDR3 nucleotides are TGTGCCAGCAGCCCCGGGACAGTAAAAACCGGGGAGCTGTTTTTT. This sequence encodes CASSPGTVKTGELFF.

The rearrangement uses TRBV5-7 and TRBJ1-5, with 8 bases identical to TRBD1. TRBV5-7 is treated as an ORF (open reading frame) with a function not yet certain. Losses at the gene ends were 5 bases for V and 7 bases for J; bases not matched to a gene: 14. The CDR3 is 16 amino acids. The CDR3 spells CASSTGGQGARQPQHF. The CDR3 DNA follows: TGTGCCAGCAGTACCGGAGGGCAGGGGGCAAGGCAGCCCCAGCATTTT.

This chain links TRBV4-2 with TRBJ1-2; TRBD1 matches at 7 bases. V trimming: 1 base; J trimming: 2 bases; junction bases outside the gene matches: 10. The CDR3 has 17 amino acids. CDR1 is LGHNA, CDR2 YNFKEQ, per germline. This CDR3 is CASSQGGQRLLNYGYTF. The DNA of the CDR3 is TGTGCCAGCAGCCAAGGGGGACAGAGATTGTTAAACTATGGCTACACCTTC.

The chain is built from TRBV6-5 and TRBJ2-3; 8 nucleotides agree with TRBD1. Germline trimming cut 6 bases from V and 6 bases from J; bases unmatched to any gene: 5. CDR1 MNHEY and CDR2 SVGAGI come from the germline V gene. The CDR3 runs to 13 residues. CDR3 in DNA: TGTGCCAGCAGGGACAGGGAAGGGGATACGCAGTATTTT. As protein: CASRDREGDTQYF.

The chain is built from TRBV6-6 and TRBJ1-4; 7 nucleotides align to TRBD1. V lost 2 bases, J lost 4 bases, and 4 bases stayed unmatched. There are 15 residues in the CDR3. Germline V gives CDR1 MNHNY, CDR2 SVGAGI (reference sequence). Here the CDR3 DNA reads TGTGCCAGCAGTTACAAGGGACAGTTTAATGAAAAACTGTTTTTT. Its protein product is CASSYKGQFNEKLFF.

This chain connects TRBV12-1 to TRBJ1-3; the table assigns TRBD1, which was not confirmed against the DNA. TRBV12-1 is classified as a pseudogene. The CDR3 is 16 residues long. The CDR3 region has the DNA TGTGCCAGCAGCCCCCCGGGACAGGTCTGGGGAAACACCATATATTTT. It translates to CASSPPGQVWGNTIYF.

The chain couples TRBV5-1 to TRBJ1-3; D unresolved. The germline V gene has CDR1 SGHRS and CDR2 YFSETQ. Trimming removed 0 bases from V and 2 bases from J, with 9 bases in between. There are 15 residues in the CDR3. CDR3: CASSLGAGPGNTIYF. CDR3 sequence (DNA): TGCGCCAGCAGCTTGGGAGCAGGTCCTGGAAACACCATATATTTT.

The chain uses TRBV3-1 (or the pseudogene TRBV3-2) and TRBJ1-2; D possibly corresponds to TRBD1 (5 bases). The length of the CDR3 is 14 residues. Germline V gene data show CDR1 as LGHDT and CDR2 as YNNKEL (reference sequence). Trimming took off 2 bases at V and 2 bases at J, with 9 bases between the two ends. CDR3 protein: CASSQFKGNYGYTF. The CDR3 bases are TGTGCCAGCAGCCAATTTAAGGGGAACTATGGCTACACCTTC.

The chain combines TRBV7-9 with TRBJ2-1, with 11 bases that match TRBD2. V was pared by 3 bases and J by 3 bases, with 1 base of the junction left unmatched. Germline V gene data show CDR1 as SEHNR and CDR2 as FQNEAQ (reference sequence). The length of the CDR3 is 15 residues. DNA for the CDR3: TGTGCCAGCAGCTTTAGCGGGGGGGGCTACAATGAGCAGTTCTTC. This codes for CASSFSGGGYNEQFF.

The chain combines TRBV1 with TRBJ2-3; the table's D call, TRBD1, was not checked against the DNA. TRBV1 is a pseudogene locus. CDR3 length: 17 amino acids. CDR3 loop: CTSSQESRDRVRDTQYF. The CDR3 region has the DNA TGCACCAGCAGCCAAGAAAGCCGGGACAGGGTACGAGATACGCAGTATTTT.

The J gene is TRBJ1-6, the V gene TRBV19, with 8 positions matching TRBD1. This CDR3 region has 17 residues. Trimming at V came to 5 bases and at J to 7 bases, leaving 13 bases not matched to a gene. The V gene's germline CDR1 is LNHDA and CDR2 SQIVND (reference sequence). For the CDR3, the DNA is TGTGCCAGTAGTCCTCAATGGACAGGGATAGAGAATTCACCCCTCCACTTT. This encodes CASSPQWTGIENSPLHF.

The chain carries TRBV6-1 and TRBJ1-6; D might be TRBD1 (6 bases). The CDR3 totals 14 residues. The germline CDR1 and CDR2 sequences are MNHNS and SASEGT. V shed 1 base and J shed 7 bases, with 8 bases lying between them. The CDR3: CASSEGGGNSPLHF. The CDR3 DNA reads as TGTGCCAGCAGTGAAGGAGGGGGGAATTCACCCCTCCACTTT.

The gene calls are TRBV10-3 and TRBJ1-3; no clear D. The germline V gene encodes CDR1 ENHRY and CDR2 SYGVKD. The length of the CDR3 is 15 residues. V lost 3 bases and J 0 bases, leaving 9 bases between the germline ends. CDR3 in DNA: TGTGCCATCAGTGAAAGGGAAGGCTCTGGAAACACCATATATTTT. Amino acids: CAISEREGSGNTIYF.

This chain joins TRBV24-1 and TRBJ2-4; a weak D match, TRBD2 (6 bases). The germline V gene encodes CDR1 KGHDR and CDR2 SFDVKD. The CDR3 covers 14 residues. Trimming shortened V by 4 bases and J by 13 bases, and 19 bases separated the two germline ends. The CDR3 sequence is CATSETDYPPGQYF. CDR3 coding DNA: TGTGCCACCAGTGAGACGGACTACCCCCCCGGCCAGTACTTC.

This sequence joins TRBV9 and TRBJ2-5; 10 positions match TRBD2. J was trimmed by 4 bases and V by 2 bases; bases with no gene match: 11. Germline V CDR1 and CDR2: SGDLS, YYNGEE. The CDR3 has 17 residues. CDR3 residues: CASSVGTSVKVRETQYF. The CDR3 DNA reads as TGTGCCAGCAGCGTCGGGACTAGCGTAAAGGTGCGAGAGACCCAGTACTTC.

The chain is built from TRBV6-5 and TRBJ1-1; tentative D call: TRBD1 (5 bases). Per the germline V gene, CDR1 is MNHEY and CDR2 is SVGAGI. The germline V and J ends were trimmed by 7 bases and 0 bases, with 9 bases remaining between them. The CDR3 length is 13 residues. CDR3 DNA sequence: TGTGCCAGCACTACGACAGTGAACACTGAAGCTTTCTTT. Translation gives CASTTTVNTEAFF.

The rearrangement joins TRBV6-1 to TRBJ2-7; D may be TRBD2 (5 bases). CDR1 and CDR2 from the germline V gene are MNHNS and SASEGT. V lost 3 bases and J 4 bases, leaving 16 bases between the germline ends. The CDR3 covers 15 residues. The CDR3 region is CASSETGGASYEQYF. Here the CDR3 DNA reads TGTGCCAGCAGTGAGACCGGAGGAGCGAGTTACGAGCAGTACTTC.